The rows below give T cell receptor beta chains drawn from one sample of a study of blood T cells in healthy people across ages. MiXCR was run by TCRdb on the 5' RACE reads, yielding one entry per CDR3 protein. In the table there are about 640,000 distinct CDR3 sequences, roughly 53% of which are singletons. The sample taken for sequencing was blood. The receptor source for this set is a man between 60 and 75 years old in good health. CDR3s include the opening cysteine and the closing phenylalanine or tryptophan. A D gene is named only where the DNA matches it firmly. Not all rows give a size; the values are once, few, many and, for expanded clones, a class.

CSARTGGRSGANVLTF	TGCAGTGCCAGGACAGGGGGCAGGTCTGGGGCCAACGTCCTGACTTTC	few	TRBV20-1	TRBJ2-6	TRBD1
CASSFELAKNIQYF	TGTGCCAGCAGTTTTGAGCTAGCCAAAAACATTCAGTACTTC	few	TRBV12-3/TRBV12-4	TRBJ2-4	NA
CSAGGTSGGGNKQFF	TGCAGTGCTGGAGGGACTAGCGGGGGGGGCAATAAGCAGTTCTTC	NA	TRBV20-1	TRBJ2-1	TRBD2
CSAIPGLAGGFSTDTQYF	TGCAGTGCTATCCCGGGACTAGCGGGGGGCTTTAGCACAGATACGCAGTATTTT	NA	TRBV20-1	TRBJ2-3	TRBD2
CASSLEGPMRGYTF	TGCGCCAGCAGCTTGGAGGGCCCGATGCGCGGCTACACCTTC	few	TRBV5-1	TRBJ1-2	NA
CASSLDNGRAKNIQYF	TGCGCCAGCAGCTTGGATAATGGTCGAGCCAAAAACATTCAGTACTTC	NA	TRBV5-1	TRBJ2-4	NA
CAIRDPAGANTEAFF	TGTGCCATCAGGGATCCGGCAGGGGCTAACACTGAAGCTTTCTTT	NA	TRBV10-3	TRBJ1-1	NA
CATSRRGFQETQYF	TGTGCCACCAGCAGGCGCGGATTCCAAGAGACCCAGTACTTC	NA	TRBV15	TRBJ2-5	NA
CASSQKSGTVYGYTF	TGCGCCAGCAGCCAAAAATCCGGGACAGTCTATGGCTACACCTTC	once	TRBV4-1	TRBJ1-2	TRBD1
CASSFGDGNQPQHF	TGCGCCAGCAGCTTCGGGGACGGCAATCAGCCCCAGCATTTT	few	TRBV5-1	TRBJ1-5	NA
CASRDSDYNSPLHF	TGTGCCAGCAGGGACAGCGATTATAATTCACCCCTCCACTTT	NA	TRBV6-2/TRBV6-3	TRBJ1-6	NA
CASSQGGGPKIGELFF	TGTGCCAGCAGCCAGGGAGGGGGGCCGAAGATCGGGGAGCTGTTTTTT	NA	TRBV3-1	TRBJ2-2	NA
CATSRGPINSYNEQFF	TGTGCCACCAGCAGAGGCCCCATCAACTCCTACAATGAGCAGTTCTTC	NA	TRBV15	TRBJ2-1	NA
CASSRSSGGHTDTQYF	TGTGCCAGCAGTCGTTCTAGCGGGGGGCACACAGATACACAGTATTTT	once	TRBV6-6	TRBJ2-3	TRBD2